This TCR beta chain is from a study of human T cells and chemical hapten exposure. The wider study: Patch tests containing 0.01% DPC, applied to the upper back, were read at 6 days.

The V gene's germline CDR1 is SGHRS and CDR2 YFSETQ. This CDR3 is built from 16 residues. The germline V and J ends were trimmed by 0 bases and 3 bases, with 13 bases remaining between them. The sample's time point: patch test 1, 2 weeks after DPC sensitization. The sample's treatment: therapeutic diphenylcyclopropenone sensitization with weekly scalp DPC. This clonotype was seen many times. TCRdb independently ran MiXCR on the RACE reads; one entry per CDR3 protein. The sample contains about 49,000 distinct CDR3 sequences, less than 9.5% of which appear only once. The specimen was whole blood, collected in connection with sensitization to the hapten diphenylcyclopropenone (DPC). This TCR derives from a woman between 45 and 65 years old with alopecia areata. Some clones in this sample may be carry-over from other donors' samples. The rearrangement uses TRBV5-1 and TRBJ2-1, with no clear D. CDR3 protein: CASSLGTKIYYNEQFF. In nucleotides, the CDR3 is TGCGCCAGCAGCTTGGGAACTAAAATCTACTACAATGAGCAGTTCTTC.